The present T cell receptor beta chain was sequenced within a study of blood T cell repertoires in COVID-19. Study as a whole: Sites across the United States, Italy and Spain contributed samples from acute and convalescent COVID-19. PBMCs, B-cell-depleted T cells, or T cells provided the cDNA or gDNA that made up the material.

Trimming cost V 0 bases and J 6 bases, with 14 bases left between them. The germline V gene encodes CDR1 SGHNT and CDR2 YYREEE (reference sequence). The CDR3 consists of 15 residues. Under the authors' procedure: Scientists estimated how many nucleated cells there were by amplifying reference gene primers. Repertoires were generated with immunoSEQ multiplex PCR, while TCRdb's copy carries only in-frame clones and drops some. From that table come the V and J calls and clone size; the DNA was used to work out D and trimming. The sample comprises 250,000 to 300,000 clones, about 91% of which are singletons, and around 12% rests with the top ten.

The sequence came from a woman aged 55-70 years with acute or convalescent COVID-19. The sequenced material came from peripheral blood. J is TRBJ2-3 and V is TRBV5-4, with TRBD2 as a possible D gene (5 bases). In nucleotides, the CDR3 is TGTGCCAGCAGCTTGGTTTTGGGAGAATCCGATACGCAGTATTTT. Protein product: CASSLVLGESDTQYF.